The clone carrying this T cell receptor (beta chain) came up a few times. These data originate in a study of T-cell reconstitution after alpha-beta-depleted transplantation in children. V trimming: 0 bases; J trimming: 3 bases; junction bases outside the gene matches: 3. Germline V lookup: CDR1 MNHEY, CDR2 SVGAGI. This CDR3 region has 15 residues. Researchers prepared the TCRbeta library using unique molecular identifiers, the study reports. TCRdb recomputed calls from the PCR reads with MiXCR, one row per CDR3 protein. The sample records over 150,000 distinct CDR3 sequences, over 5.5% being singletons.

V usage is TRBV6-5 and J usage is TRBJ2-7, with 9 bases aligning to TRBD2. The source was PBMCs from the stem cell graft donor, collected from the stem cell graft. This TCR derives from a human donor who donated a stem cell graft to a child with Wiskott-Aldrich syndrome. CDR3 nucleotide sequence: TGTGCCAGCAGTTACTCGCGGGAGGGCCGCTACGAGCAGTACTTC. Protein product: CASSYSREGRYEQYF.